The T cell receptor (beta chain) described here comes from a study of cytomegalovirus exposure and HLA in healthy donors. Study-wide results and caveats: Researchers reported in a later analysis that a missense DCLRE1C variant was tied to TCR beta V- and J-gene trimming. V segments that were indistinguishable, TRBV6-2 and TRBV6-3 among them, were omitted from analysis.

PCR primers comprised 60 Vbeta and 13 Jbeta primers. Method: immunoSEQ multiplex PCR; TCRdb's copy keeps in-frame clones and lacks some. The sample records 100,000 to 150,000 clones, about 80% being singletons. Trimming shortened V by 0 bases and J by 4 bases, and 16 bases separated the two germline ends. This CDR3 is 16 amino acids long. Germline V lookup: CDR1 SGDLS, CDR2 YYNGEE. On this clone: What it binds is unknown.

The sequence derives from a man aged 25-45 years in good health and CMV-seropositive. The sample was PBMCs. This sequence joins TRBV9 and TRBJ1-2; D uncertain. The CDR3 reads CASSVGADNSLYGYTF. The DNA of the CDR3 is TGTGCCAGCAGCGTAGGGGCAGACAATTCTCTCTATGGCTACACCTTC.